The 22 T cell receptor beta chains below were found in one sample sequenced in a study of blood T cell repertoires in COVID-19. TCRdb's copy holds only in-frame clones and misses some; the assay was immunoSEQ multiplex PCR. Seen here are about 190,000 clones, around 80% observed once, and the top ten hold approximately 19%. Sequencing was carried out using peripheral blood. These receptors were obtained from a human donor in a cohort sampled during active COVID-19.

V and J are TRBV6-5 and TRBJ2-7; 8 bases match TRBD1. J was trimmed by 4 bases and V by 6 bases; bases with no gene match: 11. Per germline, CDR1 MNHEY and CDR2 SVGAGI. The CDR3 is made up of 15 amino acids. CDR3 in amino acids: CASRVETGALYEQYF. The CDR3 bases are TGTGCCAGCAGGGTCGAGACAGGGGCCTTGTACGAGCAGTACTTC.

V and J are TRBV9 and TRBJ1-2; 7 nucleotides agree with TRBD1. This CDR3 has 14 residues. Germline V gives CDR1 SGDLS, CDR2 YYNGEE. V dropped 6 bases and J dropped 4; count of bases not matched to a gene: 9. The CDR3, as DNA: TGTGCCAGCAATCAGGGGGGTCGTACCTATGGCTACACCTTC. Its translation: CASNQGGRTYGYTF.

The chain has TRBV3-1 (or the pseudogene TRBV3-2) and TRBJ1-2; perhaps TRBD1 as D (6 bases). This CDR3 has 13 residues. V was shortened by 4 bases and J by 4 bases, with 10 bases between the two germline ends. Germline V gene data show CDR1 as LGHDT and CDR2 as YNNKEL (reference sequence). The CDR3 here is CASSLQQGYGYTF. CDR3 coding DNA: TGTGCCAGCAGCCTTCAACAGGGCTATGGCTACACCTTC.

V gene TRBV5-1 combines with J gene TRBJ2-2, with D uncertain. V was trimmed by 3 bases and J by 10 bases, leaving 4 bases between them. The germline V gene encodes CDR1 SGHRS and CDR2 YFSETQ. The CDR3 length is 10 residues. CDR3 amino acids: CASSSSELFF. Here the CDR3 DNA reads TGCGCCAGCAGCTCATCGGAGCTGTTTTTT.

The chain links TRBV6-5 to TRBJ2-7; D uncertain. This CDR3 spans 15 amino acids. Germline V CDR1 and CDR2: MNHEY, SVGAGI. V lost 5 bases and J 1 base, leaving 15 bases between the germline ends. The CDR3 region has the DNA TGTGCCAGCAGTCGAAGGAGTTTGGGTTCCTACGAGCAGTACGTC. Translated: CASSRRSLGSYEQYV.

The chain employs TRBV10-3 and TRBJ1-1; 7 bases agree with TRBD1. Trimming at V came to 6 bases and at J to 6 bases, leaving 7 bases not matched to a gene. CDR1 is ENHRY, CDR2 SYGVKD, per germline. The CDR3 has 13 amino acids. The CDR3 sequence: CAIRGDRESEAFF. DNA of the CDR3: TGTGCCATCAGAGGAGACAGGGAGTCTGAAGCTTTCTTT.

This clone was seen just once. The V call is TRBV30, the J call TRBJ1-1; no clear D gene. This CDR3 region has 16 residues. V was shortened by 7 bases and J by 6 bases, with 27 bases between the two germline ends. Germline V lookup: CDR1 GTSNPN, CDR2 SVGIG (reference sequence). The CDR3 sequence is CASHNWEASGSSEAFF. The CDR3, as DNA: TGTGCCTCACACAATTGGGAGGCATCTGGAAGCTCTGAAGCTTTCTTT.

The genes are TRBV4-2 and TRBJ2-3, with 10 bases lining up with TRBD1. Per the germline V gene, CDR1 is LGHNA and CDR2 is YNFKEQ. This CDR3 has 16 residues. Trimming removed 5 bases from V and 2 bases from J; junction bases left unmatched: 7. CDR3 protein: CASSSPGTGVTDTQYF. DNA of the CDR3: TGTGCCAGCAGCTCGCCCGGGACAGGGGTCACAGATACGCAGTATTTT.

This chain connects TRBV19 to TRBJ2-3; D is unresolved. Germline values: CDR1 LNHDA, CDR2 SQIVND (reference sequence). V was shortened by 1 base and J by 11 bases, with 10 bases between the two germline ends. The CDR3 covers 12 residues. The CDR3 reads CASSIGSLRQYF. As DNA, the CDR3 is TGTGCCAGTAGTATAGGCTCTCTTAGGCAGTATTTT. The variable domain in full, with the rest retrieved from reference TRBV19 and TRBJ2-3, is DGGITQSPKYLFRKEGQNVTLSCEQNLNHDAMYWYRQDPGQGLRLIYYSQIVNDFQKGDIAEGYSVSREKKESFPLTVTSAQKNPTAFYLCASSIGSLRQYFGPGTRLTVL.

The J gene is TRBJ1-1, the V gene TRBV10-3; D is perhaps TRBD1 (6 bases). V dropped 2 bases and J dropped 4 bases, with 8 bases sitting between them. Germline CDR1 ENHRY, CDR2 SYGVKD. CDR3 length: 13 amino acids. CDR3 nucleotide sequence: TGTGCCATCAGTGAGAGGGGGGGCACTGAAGCTTTCTTT. Its translation: CAISERGGTEAFF.

The chain is built from TRBV4-2 and TRBJ2-2, with a tentative D call TRBD2 (6 bases). CDR1 and CDR2 from the germline V gene are LGHNA and YNFKEQ. V lost 4 bases to trimming and J lost 5 bases, with 23 bases between them. The CDR3 loop spans 18 amino acids. CDR3 protein: CASSRVTGPEGGTGELFF. The DNA for the CDR3 is TGTGCCAGCAGCCGCGTTACGGGCCCGGAGGGCGGAACCGGGGAGCTGTTTTTT.

This chain connects TRBV14 to TRBJ1-2, with D uncertain. CDR1 is SGHDN, CDR2 FVKESK, per germline. The CDR3 is 12 amino acids. Trimming removed 2 bases from V and 1 base from J, with 2 bases in between. The CDR3 spells CASSQYNYGYTF. The CDR3 bases are TGTGCCAGCAGCCAATATAACTATGGCTACACCTTC.

V usage is TRBV6-6 and J usage is TRBJ2-2; 13 bases match TRBD2. CDR1 is MNHNY, CDR2 SVGAGI, per germline (reference sequence). V gave up 5 bases and J gave up 4 bases; unmatched junction bases: 10. The CDR3 has 18 amino acids. CDR3 loop: CASSLLAGGPLSTGELFF. DNA of the CDR3: TGTGCCAGCAGTCTACTAGCGGGGGGGCCTCTCTCCACCGGGGAGCTGTTTTTT.

Written as DNA, the CDR3 is TGTGCCAGTAGTATAGTTCTTAACACCGGGGAGCTGTTTTTT. This sequence encodes CASSIVLNTGELFF. This sequence joins TRBV19 and TRBJ2-2; no definite D call. Looked up from germline, CDR1 is LNHDA and CDR2 is SQIVND (reference sequence). This CDR3 spans 14 amino acids. V was trimmed by 1 base and J by 2 bases, leaving 5 bases between them.

The chain has TRBV7-9 and TRBJ2-2; perhaps TRBD1 as D (5 bases). CDR3 length: 16 residues. The germline V and J ends were trimmed by 7 bases and 2 bases, with 17 bases remaining between them. Germline loops: CDR1 SEHNR, CDR2 FQNEAQ (reference sequence). CDR3 coding DNA: TGTGCCAGCATCCTTCATGGGGCTACCAACACCGGGGAGCTGTTTTTT. It yields the protein CASILHGATNTGELFF.

J is TRBJ1-5 and V is TRBV19, with TRBD1 as a possible D gene (6 bases). The germline CDR1 and CDR2 sequences are LNHDA and SQIVND (reference sequence). This CDR3 contains 17 residues. Trimming took 2 bases from V and 0 from J, leaving 14 bases between them. The CDR3, as DNA: TGTGCCAGTAGTATAACCTGGACAGCAGTTAGCAATCAGCCCCAGCATTTT. This gives the protein CASSITWTAVSNQPQHF.

The V gene is TRBV9, the J gene TRBJ1-1; no reliable D call. CDR1 and CDR2 from the germline V gene are SGDLS and YYNGEE. V lost 1 base and J lost 4, with 11 bases in between. There are 14 residues in the CDR3. CDR3 sequence: CASSVLPPPTEAFF. CDR3 nucleotides: TGTGCCAGCAGCGTACTACCCCCTCCCACTGAAGCTTTCTTT.

V gene TRBV3-1 (or the pseudogene TRBV3-2) combines with J gene TRBJ1-1; D remains ambiguous. The CDR3 is 14 residues long. V lost 4 bases, J lost 6 bases, and 15 bases lay in between. The germline gives CDR1 LGHDT, CDR2 YNNKEL (reference sequence). The CDR3 loop is CASSRERAVSEAFF. The CDR3 nucleotides are TGTGCCAGCAGCCGAGAGAGGGCGGTCTCTGAAGCTTTCTTT.

In its sample, this clone was seen many times. This chain uses TRBV28 with TRBJ1-2; D ambiguous. The germline CDR1 and CDR2 sequences are MDHEN and SYDVKM. The CDR3 loop spans 15 amino acids. Trimming stripped 3 bases from V and 0 bases from J, with 11 bases between. In DNA, the CDR3 is TGTGCCAGCAGTTTTTCCGGGAGAGCTAACTATGGCTACACCTTC. Protein sequence: CASSFSGRANYGYTF.

The chain has TRBV11-2 and TRBJ1-1, with 7 positions matching TRBD1. The CDR3 contains 16 residues. V lost 2 bases, J lost 0 bases, and 6 bases stayed unmatched. Germline V CDR1 and CDR2: SGHAT, FQNNGV. The CDR3 spells CASSLRTGLMNTEAFF. The CDR3 DNA reads as TGTGCCAGCAGCTTACGGACAGGCCTTATGAACACTGAAGCTTTCTTT.

Only one count was recorded for this clone. Other DNA sequences in this specimen translate into the identical CDR3. Written as DNA, the CDR3 is TGTGCCAGCTCACCAAGTAGAGGCAATCAGCCCCAGCATTTT. Translating it yields CASSPSRGNQPQHF. V usage is TRBV18 and J usage is TRBJ1-5; D gene uncertain. Trimming left V 2 bases short and J 2 bases short, with 7 bases between. The CDR3 length is 14 residues. Germline CDR1 reads KGHSH; CDR2 reads LQKENI.

The V gene is TRBV4-1, the J gene TRBJ1-2, with D maybe TRBD1 (5 bases). V dropped 4 bases and J dropped 4 bases, with 7 bases sitting between them. The CDR3 is 12 residues long. In germline, CDR1 is MGHRA, CDR2 YSYEKL. In DNA form, the CDR3 reads TGCGCCAGCAGCCGGGGCGGCTATGGCTACACCTTC. Translating it yields CASSRGGYGYTF.